The rows below give T cell receptor beta chains drawn from one sample of a study of blood T cell repertoires in COVID-19. The repertoire was sequenced with immunoSEQ multiplex PCR; TCRdb's copy has only in-frame clones and lacks some. The sample carries around 60,000 clones, 84% recorded once. The sequenced sample was peripheral blood. The receptors derive from a man in his fifties or sixties with COVID-19, enrolled during active disease. Both conserved end residues are part of each CDR3.

TRBV2 | CASSIDLSSYNEQFF
TRBV6-5 | CASSLDRSAPFF
TRBV19 | CASNKGGGGNQPQHF
TRBV5-5 | CASSPAGGVEKLFF
TRBV6-5 | CASRSGGSYNEQFF
TRBV21-1 | CASPPGLNTGWGYEQYF
TRBV2 | CASTPDSYGYTF
TRBV7-2 | CASSLYAGAGGQTQYF
TRBV12-3/TRBV12-4 | CASSFAIEQFF
TRBV30 | CAWRGQGNNSPLHF
TRBV25-1 | CASRSQGAVGYTF
TRBV28 | CASTGTGGIKNIQYF
TRBV19 | CASSWAGDYGYTF
TRBV10-2 | CASSDPSRDISYEQYF
TRBV7-9 | CASSLADSRGYTF
TRBV4-2 | CASSQEGGRTYEQYF
TRBV21-1 | CASSKGEDRKIKKPDSPLHF
TRBV5-1 | CASRLTGDTEAFF
TRBV6-1 | CASSARDRGRTNEKLFF
TRBV2 | CASRVNGGAGEQYF
TRBV3-1/TRBV3-2 | CASSQGVASDTQYF
TRBV3-1/TRBV3-2 | CASSQAGSETQYF
TRBV5-4 | CASSLAGVSGYTF
TRBV5-1 | CASSLGTGGGDEAFF
TRBV6-5 | CASSRGQSNSPLHF
TRBV6-5 | CASRPGQGMSPLHF
TRBV24-1 | CATSDAQGITYEQYF
TRBV12-3/TRBV12-4 | CASGYRENTEAFF
TRBV2 | CASSWGESYEQYF
TRBV3-1/TRBV3-2 | CASSRGLNNEQFF